A selection of T cell receptor beta chains follows, all from one sample in a study of cytomegalovirus exposure and HLA in healthy donors. TCRdb's table, derived via immunoSEQ multiplex PCR, lists solely in-frame clones and lacks some. The repertoire holds under 200,000 clones, with about 85% as singletons. The sequenced sample was PBMCs. These receptors were collected from a male donor in good health and CMV-seropositive. CDR3s include the opening cysteine and the closing phenylalanine or tryptophan. A D gene is named only where the DNA matches it firmly. Size values are once, few and many counts, or a class for expanded clones, and some rows have none.

J: TRBJ1-3
V: TRBV6-5
D: TRBD1
size: -
DNA: TGTGCCAGCAGTGCCGCAGGGGGGTCTGGAAACACCATATATTTT
CDR3: CASSAAGGSGNTIYF

J: TRBJ2-3
V: TRBV6-6
D: -
size: -
DNA: TGTGCCAGCAGTTTCCAGACAGGTCTGGATACGCAGTATTTT
CDR3: CASSFQTGLDTQYF

J: TRBJ2-7
V: TRBV28
D: -
size: few
DNA: TGTGCCAGCAGTTTAGTAGGAGGCTCCTACGAGCAGTACTTC
CDR3: CASSLVGGSYEQYF

J: TRBJ2-7
V: TRBV14
D: TRBD2
size: -
DNA: TGTGCCAGCAGCCCATCATTCGAGCGGGAGGTCCGTGAGCAGTACTTC
CDR3: CASSPSFEREVREQYF

J: TRBJ1-4
V: TRBV11-1
D: -
size: -
DNA: TGTGCCAGCAGCTTATACCCCCAGGGTGATGAAAAACTGTTTTTT
CDR3: CASSLYPQGDEKLFF

J: TRBJ2-2
V: TRBV15
D: -
size: -
DNA: TGTGCCACCAGCAGAGACAGGAACACCGGGGAGCTGTTTTTT
CDR3: CATSRDRNTGELFF

J: TRBJ1-1
V: TRBV6-5
D: TRBD1
size: -
DNA: TGTGCCAGCAGTTACGGGACAGGCTCTCGAGCTTTCTTT
CDR3: CASSYGTGSRAFF

J: TRBJ2-5
V: TRBV5-1
D: TRBD2
size: few
DNA: TGCGCCAGCAGCTTGGGGGAGGGCCAAGAGACCCAGTACTTC
CDR3: CASSLGEGQETQYF

J: TRBJ1-3
V: TRBV6-1
D: TRBD1
size: -
DNA: TGTGCCAGCAGTGAACAGGGGGCGGCGGGAAACACCATATATTTT
CDR3: CASSEQGAAGNTIYF

J: TRBJ2-3
V: TRBV11-3
D: TRBD2
size: -
DNA: TGTGCCAGCGACTCATCTCTAGCGGGAAACACAGATACGCAGTATTTT
CDR3: CASDSSLAGNTDTQYF

J: TRBJ1-1
V: TRBV9
D: -
size: -
DNA: TGTGCCAGCAGCGTAGTAATGAACACTGAAGCTTTCTTT
CDR3: CASSVVMNTEAFF

J: TRBJ2-7
V: TRBV6-5
D: -
size: -
DNA: TGTGCCAGCAGTCCGCCCGGGACACACTACGAGCAGTACTTC
CDR3: CASSPPGTHYEQYF

J: TRBJ2-5
V: TRBV20-1
D: -
size: -
DNA: TGCACCGTAGCGGTCCAAGAGACCCAGTACTTC
CDR3: CTVAVQETQYF

J: TRBJ2-6
V: TRBV5-1
D: TRBD1
size: -
DNA: TGCGCCAGCAGTTACCTGGGACAGGGAACCTCTGGGGCCAACGTCCTGACTTTC
CDR3: CASSYLGQGTSGANVLTF

J: TRBJ2-7
V: TRBV27
D: -
size: -
DNA: TGTGCCAGCAGTCTGACAGGATCCTACGAGCAGTACTTC
CDR3: CASSLTGSYEQYF

J: TRBJ2-2
V: TRBV28
D: -
size: -
DNA: TGTGCCATCGCGGAAGCGGACGTGGGGGAGCTGTTTTTT
CDR3: CAIAEADVGELFF

J: TRBJ2-1
V: TRBV4-2
D: TRBD2
size: -
DNA: TGTGCCAGCAGCCGCTCGGGGGGGCGGGAGTACAATGAGCAGTTCTTC
CDR3: CASSRSGGREYNEQFF

J: TRBJ2-1
V: TRBV5-1
D: -
size: -
DNA: TGCGCCAGCAGCTTCCCCACCGGGGGTCTTGAGCAGTTCTTC
CDR3: CASSFPTGGLEQFF

J: TRBJ2-1
V: TRBV25-1
D: TRBD2
size: -
DNA: TGTGCCAGCAGTGTGGGACTAGCGGGAATGGTAAATGAGCAGTTCTTC
CDR3: CASSVGLAGMVNEQFF

J: TRBJ2-7
V: TRBV11-3
D: TRBD1
size: -
DNA: TGTGCCAGCAGCCCCGGGCCCACAGGGGAGAAGTACTTC
CDR3: CASSPGPTGEKYF

J: TRBJ2-3
V: TRBV7-9
D: TRBD1
size: once
DNA: TGTGCCAGCAGCTCAGGTCGGGGTACAGGGGGTGCAGATACGCAGTATTTT
CDR3: CASSSGRGTGGADTQYF

J: TRBJ2-1
V: TRBV5-4
D: TRBD2
size: -
DNA: TGTGCCAGCAGCCCGTCCCGACTAGCGGGAGGGAAGGGGCTCTACAATGAGCAGTTCTTC
CDR3: CASSPSRLAGGKGLYNEQFF

J: TRBJ2-7
V: TRBV4-1
D: -
size: -
DNA: TGCGCCAGCAGCCAAGATCCCCCCAGGGGGGCGGACTCCTCCGAGCAGTACTTC
CDR3: CASSQDPPRGADSSEQYF

J: TRBJ1-3
V: TRBV6-1
D: -
size: -
DNA: TGTGCCAGCAGTGAAGGCGGGCCCCCGGGAAACACCATATATTTT
CDR3: CASSEGGPPGNTIYF

J: TRBJ1-6
V: TRBV5-1
D: -
size: -
DNA: TGCGCCAGCAGCTTGGAGGCAGGGGTTAATTCACCCCTCCACTTT
CDR3: CASSLEAGVNSPLHF

J: TRBJ2-7
V: TRBV5-4
D: -
size: -
DNA: TGTGCCAGCAGCTTGGGATCGGGGGTTTTCTACGAGCAGTACTTC
CDR3: CASSLGSGVFYEQYF

J: TRBJ2-2
V: TRBV4-2
D: TRBD2
size: -
DNA: TGTGCCAGCAGCCAAGCTTCTGAACCGGGACACGGACTAGCGGGAGGTTGGGGGGAGCTGTTTTTT
CDR3: CASSQASEPGHGLAGGWGELFF

J: TRBJ2-1
V: TRBV7-2
D: TRBD2
size: -
DNA: TGTGCCAGCAGCTTAGGGCGGGAGTACAATGAGCAGTTCTTC
CDR3: CASSLGREYNEQFF

J: TRBJ2-4
V: TRBV5-4
D: TRBD2
size: once
DNA: TGTGCCAGCAGCAGGGGAGGGGTAGCCAAAAACATTCAGTACTTC
CDR3: CASSRGGVAKNIQYF

J: TRBJ2-2
V: TRBV19
D: TRBD2
size: -
DNA: TGTGCCAGTAGTACGTCCCGACTAGCGGGAGTTGCCGGGGAGCTGTTTTTT
CDR3: CASSTSRLAGVAGELFF

J: TRBJ2-7
V: TRBV6-1
D: TRBD1
size: -
DNA: TGTGCCAGCAGTCGCCATGACAGGGATTACGAGCAGTACTTC
CDR3: CASSRHDRDYEQYF

J: TRBJ2-5
V: TRBV5-1
D: TRBD2
size: -
DNA: TGCGCCAGCAGCTTGGCAGCTTTTGTGCGGGAGGATCAGGAGACCCAGTACTTC
CDR3: CASSLAAFVREDQETQYF

J: TRBJ2-7
V: TRBV7-9
D: TRBD2
size: -
DNA: TGTGCCAGCAGCTCTACCCCCTGGGAGCGGGGCTCCTACGAGCAGTACTTC
CDR3: CASSSTPWERGSYEQYF

J: TRBJ2-7
V: TRBV27
D: TRBD1
size: -
DNA: TGTGCCAGCAGCCAAGGACAGGCCTACGAGCAGTACTTC
CDR3: CASSQGQAYEQYF

J: TRBJ2-2
V: TRBV19
D: -
size: -
DNA: TGTGCCAGTAGTCCGGGACTTAACACCGGGGAGCTGTTTTTT
CDR3: CASSPGLNTGELFF

J: TRBJ2-1
V: TRBV30
D: TRBD2
size: -
DNA: TGTGCCTGGGGGACTAGCGGTTACTCCTACAATGAGCAGTTCTTC
CDR3: CAWGTSGYSYNEQFF

J: TRBJ2-3
V: TRBV18
D: TRBD2
size: -
DNA: TGTGCCAGCTCACCGCTAGCGGGACCCACAGATACGCAGTATTTT
CDR3: CASSPLAGPTDTQYF